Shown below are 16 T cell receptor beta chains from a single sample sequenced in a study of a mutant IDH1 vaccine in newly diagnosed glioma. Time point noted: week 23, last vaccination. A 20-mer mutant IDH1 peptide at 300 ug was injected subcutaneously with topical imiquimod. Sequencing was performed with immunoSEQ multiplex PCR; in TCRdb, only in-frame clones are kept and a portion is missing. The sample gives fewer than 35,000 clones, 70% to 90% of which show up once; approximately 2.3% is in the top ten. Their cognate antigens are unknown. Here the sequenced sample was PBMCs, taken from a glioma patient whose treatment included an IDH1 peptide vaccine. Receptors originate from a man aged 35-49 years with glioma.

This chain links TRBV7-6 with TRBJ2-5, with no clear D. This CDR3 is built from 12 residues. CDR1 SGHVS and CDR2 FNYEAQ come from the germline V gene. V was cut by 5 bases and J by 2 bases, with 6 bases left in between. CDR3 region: CASSKIQETQYF. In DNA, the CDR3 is TGTGCCAGCAGCAAGATTCAAGAGACCCAGTACTTC.

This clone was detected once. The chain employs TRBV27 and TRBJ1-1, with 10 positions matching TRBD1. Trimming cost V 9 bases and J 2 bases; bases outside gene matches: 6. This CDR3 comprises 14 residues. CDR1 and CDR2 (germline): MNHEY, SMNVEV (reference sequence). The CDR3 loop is CASMDRGSNTEAFF. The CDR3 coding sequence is TGTGCCAGTATGGACAGGGGGTCTAACACTGAAGCTTTCTTT.

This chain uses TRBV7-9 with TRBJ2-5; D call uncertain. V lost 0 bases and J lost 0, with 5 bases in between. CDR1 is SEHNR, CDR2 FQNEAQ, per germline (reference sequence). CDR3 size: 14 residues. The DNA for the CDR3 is TGTGCCAGCAGCTTAGCGGGCGACCAAGAGACCCAGTACTTC. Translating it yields CASSLAGDQETQYF.

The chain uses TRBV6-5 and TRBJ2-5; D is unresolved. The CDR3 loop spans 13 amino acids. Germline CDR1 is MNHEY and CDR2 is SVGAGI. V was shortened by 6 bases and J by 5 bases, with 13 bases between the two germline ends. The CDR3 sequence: CASSLAGVETQYF. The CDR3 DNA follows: TGTGCCAGCAGCCTGGCTGGAGTTGAGACCCAGTACTTC.

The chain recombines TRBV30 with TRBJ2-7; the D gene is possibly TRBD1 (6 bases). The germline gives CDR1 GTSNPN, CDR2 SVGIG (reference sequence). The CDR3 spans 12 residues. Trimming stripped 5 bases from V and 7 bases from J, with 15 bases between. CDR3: CAWSTGRQEQYV. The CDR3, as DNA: TGTGCCTGGTCGACAGGCCGTCAAGAGCAGTACGTC.

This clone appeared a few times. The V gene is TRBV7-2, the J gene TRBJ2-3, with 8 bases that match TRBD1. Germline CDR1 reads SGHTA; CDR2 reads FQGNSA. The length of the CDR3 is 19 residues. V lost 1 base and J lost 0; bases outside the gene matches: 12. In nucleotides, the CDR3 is TGTGCCAGCAGCTTAGGAGGGGACAGGAAATACACTAGCACAGATACGCAGTATTTT. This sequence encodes CASSLGGDRKYTSTDTQYF.

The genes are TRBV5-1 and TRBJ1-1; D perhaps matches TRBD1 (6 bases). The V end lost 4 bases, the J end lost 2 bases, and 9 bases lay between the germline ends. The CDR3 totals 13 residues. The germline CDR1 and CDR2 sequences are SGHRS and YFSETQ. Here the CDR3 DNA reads TGCGCCAGCAGCAAACAGGGTAACACTGAAGCTTTCTTT. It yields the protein CASSKQGNTEAFF. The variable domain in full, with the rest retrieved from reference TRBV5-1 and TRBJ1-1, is KAGVTQTPRYLIKTRGQQVTLSCSPISGHRSVSWYQQTPGQGLQFLFEYFSETQRNKGNFPGRFSGRQFSNSRSEMNVSTLELGDSALYLCASSKQGNTEAFFGQGTRLTVV.

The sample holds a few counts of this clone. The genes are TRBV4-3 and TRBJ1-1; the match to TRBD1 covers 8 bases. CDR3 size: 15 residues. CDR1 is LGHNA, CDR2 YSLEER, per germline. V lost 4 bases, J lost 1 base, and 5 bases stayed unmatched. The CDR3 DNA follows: TGCGCCAGCAGCCTGTCCGGGACAGGGAACACTGAAGCTTTCTTT. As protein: CASSLSGTGNTEAFF.

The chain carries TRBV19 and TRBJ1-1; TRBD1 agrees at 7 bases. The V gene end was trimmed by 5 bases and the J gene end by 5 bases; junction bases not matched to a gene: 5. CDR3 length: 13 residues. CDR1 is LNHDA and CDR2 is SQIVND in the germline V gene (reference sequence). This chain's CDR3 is CASSPGGWTEAFF. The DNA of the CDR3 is TGTGCCAGTAGTCCAGGGGGGTGGACTGAAGCTTTCTTT.

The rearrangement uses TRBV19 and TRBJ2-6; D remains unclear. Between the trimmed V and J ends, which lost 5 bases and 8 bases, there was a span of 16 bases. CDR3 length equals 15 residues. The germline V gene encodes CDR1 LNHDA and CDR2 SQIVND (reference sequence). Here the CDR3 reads CASSSRAAGPNVLTF. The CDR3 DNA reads TGTGCCAGTAGTTCCCGGGCCGCCGGGCCCAACGTCCTGACTTTC.

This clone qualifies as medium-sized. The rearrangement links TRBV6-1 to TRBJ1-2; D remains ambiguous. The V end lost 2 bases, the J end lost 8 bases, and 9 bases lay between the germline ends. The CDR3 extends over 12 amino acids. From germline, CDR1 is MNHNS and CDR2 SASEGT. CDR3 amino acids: CASSEMGSGYTF. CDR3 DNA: TGTGCCAGCAGTGAAATGGGGAGCGGCTACACCTTC.

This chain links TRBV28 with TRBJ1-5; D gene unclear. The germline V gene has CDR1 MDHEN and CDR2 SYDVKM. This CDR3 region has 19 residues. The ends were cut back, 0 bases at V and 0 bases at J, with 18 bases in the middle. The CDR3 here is CASSLWSVRSADSNQPQHF. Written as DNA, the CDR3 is TGTGCCAGCAGTTTATGGTCCGTCAGGTCTGCCGATAGCAATCAGCCCCAGCATTTT.

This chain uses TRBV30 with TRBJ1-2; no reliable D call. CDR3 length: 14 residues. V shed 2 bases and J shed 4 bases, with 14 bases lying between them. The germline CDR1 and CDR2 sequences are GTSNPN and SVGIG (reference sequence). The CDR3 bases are TGTGCCTGGAGTTCGACTTACCGGGGCTATGGCTACACCTTC. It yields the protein CAWSSTYRGYGYTF.

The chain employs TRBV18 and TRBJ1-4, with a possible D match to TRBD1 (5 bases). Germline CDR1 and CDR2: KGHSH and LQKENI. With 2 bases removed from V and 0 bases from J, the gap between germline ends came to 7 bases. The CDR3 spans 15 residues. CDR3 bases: TGTGCCAGCTCACCAGGGGACGCAACTAATGAAAAACTGTTTTTT. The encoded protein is CASSPGDATNEKLFF.

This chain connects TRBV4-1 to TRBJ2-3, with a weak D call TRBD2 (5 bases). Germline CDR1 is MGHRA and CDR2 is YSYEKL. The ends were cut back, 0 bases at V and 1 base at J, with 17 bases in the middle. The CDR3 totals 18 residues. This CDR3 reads CASSQEAILAHGTDTQYF. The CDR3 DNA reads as TGCGCCAGCAGCCAAGAAGCAATCCTAGCCCATGGCACAGATACGCAGTATTTT.

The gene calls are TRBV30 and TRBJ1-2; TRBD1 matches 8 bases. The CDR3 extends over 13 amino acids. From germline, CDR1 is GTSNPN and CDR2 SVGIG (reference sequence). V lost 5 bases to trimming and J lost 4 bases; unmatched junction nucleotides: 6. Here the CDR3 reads CAWSRDRPYGYTF. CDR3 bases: TGTGCCTGGTCCCGGGACAGGCCCTATGGCTACACCTTC.